The 16 T cell receptor beta chains reported below all come from one sample, sequenced in a study of blood T cell repertoires in COVID-19 (dated by TCRdb to 2018 to 2021). The library was built by means of the immunoSEQ multiplex PCR assay. In TCRdb, the immuneACCESS table is reduced to in-frame sequences with V and J assigned. These tables do not hold every clone; where another copy was compared, an unresolved V gene accounts for under half, and the others remain unexplained. Present in this sample are 90,000 to 110,000 clones, 65% to 90% of which were seen just once. In total, the top ten clones hold about 3.9% of the sample. Source material: peripheral blood. All receptors come from a man aged 45-65 years with acute or convalescent COVID-19.

This clone has at least ten counts. The V and J genes are TRBV4-1 and TRBJ2-3; D is possibly TRBD2 (6 bases). Germline V lookup: CDR1 MGHRA, CDR2 YSYEKL. V dropped 0 bases and J dropped 1 base, with 14 bases sitting between them. The CDR3 has 17 residues. CDR3 sequence reads: CASSQDPRGTGTDTQYF. Written as DNA, the CDR3 is TGCGCCAGCAGCCAAGATCCCCGGGGGACGGGCACAGATACGCAGTATTTT.

This clone was found once. As DNA, the CDR3 is TGTGCCAGCTCACCCTCCCGGGAGACCCAGTACTTC. Its protein is CASSPSRETQYF. The chain uses TRBV18 and TRBJ2-5, with D unclear. CDR1 is KGHSH and CDR2 is LQKENI in the germline V gene. Trimming left V 3 bases short and J 5 bases short, with 7 bases between. CDR3 size: 12 residues.

In its sample, this clone was seen once. J is TRBJ2-7 and V is TRBV10-3; 10 nucleotides match TRBD1. The CDR3 is 15 amino acids. Trimming cost V 3 bases and J 4 bases; bases outside gene matches: 6. In germline, CDR1 is ENHRY, CDR2 SYGVKD. CDR3 nucleotides: TGTGCCATCAGTGAACGACAGGGGGCGCGGTACGAGCAGTACTTC. This encodes CAISERQGARYEQYF.

V and J are TRBV19 and TRBJ2-1; 9 bases fit TRBD1. The CDR3 sequence is 15 residues long. After removal of 3 bases from V and 5 bases from J, the junction contained 5 bases not matched to a gene. Germline V lookup: CDR1 LNHDA, CDR2 SQIVND (reference sequence). The CDR3 spells CASSIGQGKNNEQFF. CDR3 nucleotide sequence: TGTGCCAGTAGTATTGGACAGGGGAAGAACAATGAGCAGTTCTTC.

This sequence joins TRBV9 and TRBJ2-2; perhaps TRBD1 as D (6 bases). Trimming removed 4 bases at V and 8 bases at J, with 21 bases between. The germline CDR1 and CDR2 sequences are SGDLS and YYNGEE. The CDR3 is made up of 16 amino acids. The CDR3 bases are TGTGCCAGCAGCAAAGCAGGGGCACCAACGGTGGGGGAGCTGTTTTTT. Its translation is CASSKAGAPTVGELFF.

This sequence joins TRBV6-6 and TRBJ2-7; TRBD1 matches 7 bases. J lost 3 bases, V lost 6 bases, and 8 bases had no gene match. CDR3 length: 14 residues. In germline, CDR1 is MNHNY, CDR2 SVGAGI (reference sequence). Here the CDR3 reads CASSPLGGLYEQYF. In nucleotides, the CDR3 is TGTGCCAGCAGCCCATTAGGGGGCCTCTACGAGCAGTACTTC.

This chain uses TRBV5-8 with TRBJ1-1; D unclear. V lost 1 base to trimming and J lost 0 bases, with 10 bases between them. Germline assignment: CDR1 SGHTS and CDR2 YDEGEE. The CDR3 is 15 residues long. CDR3 nucleotides: TGTGCCAGCAGCTTGTTCCGAGGGATGAACACTGAAGCTTTCTTT. Its translation is CASSLFRGMNTEAFF. The whole variable domain, remainder taken from reference TRBV5-8 and TRBJ1-1, is EAGVTQSPTHLIKTRGQQATLRCSPISGHTSVYWYQQALGLGLQFLLWYDEGEERNRGNFPPRFSGRQFPNYSSELNVNALELEDSALYLCASSLFRGMNTEAFFGQGTRLTVV.

The genes are TRBV19 and TRBJ1-6; TRBD1 aligns across 10 bases. The CDR3 sequence is 16 residues long. The V gene's germline CDR1 is LNHDA and CDR2 SQIVND (reference sequence). J gave up 9 bases and V 5 bases, and 10 bases lay outside the gene matches. The CDR3: CASSPADRGFRSPLHF. The CDR3 bases are TGTGCCAGTAGTCCCGCGGACAGGGGGTTTCGTTCACCCCTCCACTTT.

The chain recombines TRBV3-1 (or the pseudogene TRBV3-2) with TRBJ2-1; the match to TRBD2 covers 11 bases. The CDR3 runs to 18 residues. Germline V CDR1 and CDR2: LGHDT, YNNKEL (reference sequence). The V segment lost 4 bases and the J segment 0 bases; nucleotides outside the gene matches: 8. CDR3 residues: CASSRHPSGRSSYNEQFF. CDR3 bases: TGTGCCAGCAGCCGTCACCCTAGCGGGAGGAGCTCCTACAATGAGCAGTTCTTC.

The CDR3 loop is CASSYSWQGSNEQFF. The CDR3 DNA follows: TGTGCCAGCAGTTACTCGTGGCAGGGCAGCAATGAGCAGTTCTTC. The chain joins TRBV6-5 to TRBJ2-1; perhaps TRBD1 as D (5 bases). This CDR3 is 15 amino acids long. Trimming left V 0 bases short and J 6 bases short, with 12 bases between. Looked up from germline, CDR1 is MNHEY and CDR2 is SVGAGI.

This sequence joins TRBV11-2 and TRBJ2-1; D might be TRBD1 (5 bases). Germline-derived CDR1 and CDR2 are SGHAT and FQNNGV. V lost 1 base, J lost 0 bases, and 7 bases lay in between. The CDR3 has 15 amino acids. The CDR3 DNA follows: TGTGCCAGCAGCTTAGGACAGTCCTCCTACAATGAGCAGTTCTTC. It specifies CASSLGQSSYNEQFF.

Only one count was recorded for this clone. The rearrangement uses TRBV27 and TRBJ1-5; 7 nucleotides match TRBD1. The CDR3 is 15 residues long. V lost 5 bases to trimming and J lost 0 bases; unmatched junction nucleotides: 4. Germline CDR1 reads MNHEY; CDR2 reads SMNVEV (reference sequence). CDR3 nucleotide sequence: TGTGCCAGCAGTACCGGACAGGTTAGCAATCAGCCCCAGCATTTT. This codes for CASSTGQVSNQPQHF.

The J gene is TRBJ1-4, the V gene TRBV7-2; no reliable D call. CDR1 SGHTA and CDR2 FQGNSA come from the germline V gene. The V end was cut by 2 bases, the J end by 7 bases, with 11 bases between. The CDR3 is 14 residues long. The DNA of the CDR3 is TGTGCCAGCAGCTTATCCAGTCGCAGTGAAAAACTGTTTTTT. It is translated as CASSLSSRSEKLFF. Complete variable domain (other parts from reference TRBV7-2 and TRBJ1-4): GAGVSQSPSNKVTEKGKDVELRCDPISGHTALYWYRQSLGQGLEFLIYFQGNSAPDKSGLPSDRFSAERTGGSVSTLTIQRTQQEDSAVYLCASSLSSRSEKLFFGSGTQLSVL.

The CDR3 region has the DNA TGTGCCACCAGCAGGGGGGGAGACTATGGCTACACCTTC. It is translated as CATSRGGDYGYTF. The chain joins TRBV15 to TRBJ1-2; TRBD1 might be the D (5 bases). This CDR3 is built from 13 residues. V lost 3 bases and J lost 3, with 8 bases in between. From germline, CDR1 is LNHNV and CDR2 YYDKDF (reference sequence). Complete variable domain (other parts from reference TRBV15 and TRBJ1-2): DAMVIQNPRYQVTQFGKPVTLSCSQTLNHNVMYWYQQKSSQAPKLLFHYYDKDFNNEADTPDNFQSRRPNTSFCFLDIRSPGLGDTAMYLCATSRGGDYGYTFGSGTRLTVV.

The CDR3 DNA is TGTGCCAGCAGCCGAGGCAGTTACACCGGGGAGCTGTTTTTT. Amino acid sequence: CASSRGSYTGELFF. This sequence joins TRBV5-6 and TRBJ2-2; no clear D gene. CDR1 SGHDT and CDR2 YYEEEE come from the germline V gene. The CDR3 length is 14 residues. Trimming removed 4 bases from V and 3 bases from J, with 10 bases in between.

The CDR3 here is CASSPRVYLPFF. As DNA, the CDR3 is TGTGCCAGCAGTCCCCGTGTCTACTTACCGTTTTTT. The chain carries TRBV12-3 or TRBV12-4 and TRBJ1-4; D not resolved. The V end was cut by 5 bases, the J end by 16 bases, with 17 bases between. This CDR3 has 12 residues.